Below, one T cell receptor (beta chain) is given with its context. The assay was immunoSEQ multiplex PCR, and TCRdb's table has in-frame clones only and misses some. The sample gives 4,000 to 4,500 clones, approximately 92% of which show up once; about 1.7% is in the top ten. The data originate from a study of T cells and Merkel cell carcinoma outcomes. V shed 4 bases, J shed 1 base, and the junction held 7 bases outside the gene matches. The CDR3 is made up of 15 amino acids. Germline CDR1 reads MDHEN; CDR2 reads SYDVKM. The source is a human donor with Merkel cell carcinoma. This chain connects TRBV28 to TRBJ2-7, with 7 bases fitting TRBD1. The sample taken for sequencing was tumor tissue from Merkel cell carcinoma. The CDR3 reads CASSSFARGSYEQYF. The CDR3 DNA follows: TGTGCCAGCAGTTCCTTCGCCAGGGGGTCCTACGAGCAGTACTTC.